This paragraph reports one T cell receptor beta chain. What it binds is unknown. Treated in the United States were all of the participants with HIV. The junction had 3 bases not matched to a gene; V was cut back by 5 bases and J by 3 bases. The CDR3 spans 13 residues. Germline CDR1 LNHDA, CDR2 SQIVND (reference sequence). This was the immunoSEQ v3.0 assay at survey level. Only in-frame clones appear in the TCRdb table, and some are missing; sequencing was by immunoSEQ multiplex PCR. The sample lists tens of thousands of clones, roughly 80% occurring once. The data derive from a study of long-term antiretroviral therapy in people with HIV. Study-wide results and limits: Following ART, diversity rose but still fell short of transplant donor controls. Nothing was known about ART adherence, viral resistance or changes in therapy.

This TCR came from a man between 18 and 35 years old with HIV. This specimen was unsorted PBMCs, taken 0.8 years before starting antiretroviral therapy. This chain connects TRBV19 to TRBJ2-7; 8 nucleotides match TRBD2. The CDR3 loop reads CASSPAGGYEQYF. CDR3 in DNA: TGTGCCAGTAGTCCTGCGGGGGGCTACGAGCAGTACTTC.